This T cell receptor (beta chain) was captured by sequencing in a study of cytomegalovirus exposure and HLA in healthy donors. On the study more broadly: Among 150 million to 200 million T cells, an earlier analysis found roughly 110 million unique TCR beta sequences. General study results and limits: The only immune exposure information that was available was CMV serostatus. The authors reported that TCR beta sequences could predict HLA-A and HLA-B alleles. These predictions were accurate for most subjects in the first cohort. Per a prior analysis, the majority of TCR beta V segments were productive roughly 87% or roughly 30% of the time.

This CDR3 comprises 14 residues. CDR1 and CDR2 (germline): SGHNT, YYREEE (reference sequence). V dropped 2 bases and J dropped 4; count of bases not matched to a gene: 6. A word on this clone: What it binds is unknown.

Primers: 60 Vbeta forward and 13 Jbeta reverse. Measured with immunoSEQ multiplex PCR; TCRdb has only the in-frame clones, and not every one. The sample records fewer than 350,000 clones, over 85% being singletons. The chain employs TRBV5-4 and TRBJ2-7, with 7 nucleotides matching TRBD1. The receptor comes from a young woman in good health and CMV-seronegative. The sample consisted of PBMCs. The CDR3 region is CASSLDRAEYEQYF. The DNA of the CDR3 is TGTGCCAGCAGCTTAGACAGGGCGGAATACGAGCAGTACTTC.